Included here is one T cell receptor beta chain sequence, with context. Its antigen is undetermined. The data stem from a study of CD8 T cells in Susac syndrome. Sequencing of TCR beta, carried out with a high-throughput approach, was applied to CD8+ and CD4+ T cells from the blood. Negative isolation yielded CD8+ and CD4+ T cells; FACS enriched TEMRA cells. Whole-study results and caveats: TCR sequencing and HLA analysis covered a relatively small number of individuals.

The germline gives CDR1 DFQATT, CDR2 SNEGSKA (reference sequence). The CDR3 extends over 15 amino acids. V lost 3 bases, J lost 0 bases, and 12 bases lay in between. The authors reverse transcribed about 0.5 to 1 ug RNA with random hexamers. TCRdb reprocessed the immunoSEQ multiplex PCR reads via MiXCR and lists one record per CDR3 protein. Found here are roughly 200,000 distinct CDR3 sequences, over 85% of them singletons; the top ten hold 0.085% to 0.11%. Sequencing was carried out using CD4+ T cells from PBMCs. The V call is TRBV20-1, the J call TRBJ1-5; tentatively, D is TRBD1 (5 bases). This receptor was obtained from a human donor in good health. For the CDR3, the DNA is TGCAGTGCTAGCCTCTGGGGGGTTAGCAATCAGCCCCAGCATTTT. Amino acids: CSASLWGVSNQPQHF.